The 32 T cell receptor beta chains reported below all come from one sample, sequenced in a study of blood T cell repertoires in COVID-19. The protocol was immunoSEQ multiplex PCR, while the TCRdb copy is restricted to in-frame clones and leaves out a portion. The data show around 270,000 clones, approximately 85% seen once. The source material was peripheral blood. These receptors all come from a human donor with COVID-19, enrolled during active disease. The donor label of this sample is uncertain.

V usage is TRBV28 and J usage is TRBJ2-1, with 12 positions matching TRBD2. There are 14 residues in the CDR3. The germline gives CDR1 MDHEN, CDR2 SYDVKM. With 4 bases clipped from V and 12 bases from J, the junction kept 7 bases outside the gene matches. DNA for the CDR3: TGTGCCAGCAGTTGGAGACTAGCGGGAGTGGGGCAGTTCTTC. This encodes CASSWRLAGVGQFF.

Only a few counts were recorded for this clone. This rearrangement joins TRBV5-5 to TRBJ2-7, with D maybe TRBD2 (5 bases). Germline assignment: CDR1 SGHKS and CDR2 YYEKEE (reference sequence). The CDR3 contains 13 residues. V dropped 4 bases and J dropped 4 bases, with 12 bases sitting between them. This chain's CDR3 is CASSAGGQYEQYF. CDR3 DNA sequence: TGTGCCAGCAGCGCGGGTGGGCAGTACGAGCAGTACTTC.

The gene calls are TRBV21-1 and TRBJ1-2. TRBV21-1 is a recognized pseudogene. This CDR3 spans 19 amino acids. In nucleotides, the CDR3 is TGTGCCAGCAGTCCGAAAAAGGGAGGTTTCGATATGGGTTGCTATGGCTACACCTTC. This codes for CASSPKKGGFDMGCYGYTF.

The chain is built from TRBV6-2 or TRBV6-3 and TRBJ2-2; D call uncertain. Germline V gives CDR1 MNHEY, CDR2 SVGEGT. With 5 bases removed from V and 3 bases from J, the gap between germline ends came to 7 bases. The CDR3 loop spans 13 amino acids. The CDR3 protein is CASSARDTGELFF. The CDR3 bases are TGTGCCAGCAGTGCCCGGGACACCGGGGAGCTGTTTTTT.

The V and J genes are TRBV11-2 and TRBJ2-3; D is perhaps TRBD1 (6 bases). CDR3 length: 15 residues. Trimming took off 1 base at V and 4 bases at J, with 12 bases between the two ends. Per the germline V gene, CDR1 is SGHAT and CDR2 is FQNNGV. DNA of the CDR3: TGTGCCAGCAGCTTAGTGAGACAGGAGGCAGATACGCAGTATTTT. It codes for CASSLVRQEADTQYF. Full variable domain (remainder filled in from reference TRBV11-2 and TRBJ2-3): EAGVAQSPRYKIIEKRQSVAFWCNPISGHATLYWYQQILGQGPKLLIQFQNNGVVDDSQLPKDRFSAERLKGVDSTLKIQPAKLEDSAVYLCASSLVRQEADTQYFGPGTRLTVL.

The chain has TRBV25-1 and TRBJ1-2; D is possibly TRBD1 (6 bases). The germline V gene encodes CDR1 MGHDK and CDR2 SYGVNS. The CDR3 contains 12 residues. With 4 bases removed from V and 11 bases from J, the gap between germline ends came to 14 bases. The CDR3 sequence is CASSAGLRGYTF. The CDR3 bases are TGTGCCAGCAGTGCGGGCCTCAGGGGATACACCTTC.

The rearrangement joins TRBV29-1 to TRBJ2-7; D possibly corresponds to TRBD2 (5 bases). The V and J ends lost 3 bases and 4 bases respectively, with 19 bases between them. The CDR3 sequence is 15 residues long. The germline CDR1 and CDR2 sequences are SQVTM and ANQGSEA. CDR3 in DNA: TGCAGCGTTGAGGAGGCGTTCGGGATCGGTTACGAGCAGTACTTC. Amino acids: CSVEEAFGIGYEQYF.

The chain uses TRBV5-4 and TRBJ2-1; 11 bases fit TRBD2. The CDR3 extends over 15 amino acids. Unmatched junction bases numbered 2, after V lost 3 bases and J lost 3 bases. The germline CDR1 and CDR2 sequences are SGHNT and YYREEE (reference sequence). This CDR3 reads CASSSSGRFYNEQFF. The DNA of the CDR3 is TGTGCCAGCAGCTCTAGCGGGAGGTTCTACAATGAGCAGTTCTTC.

CDR3 region: CASSPRVLYNEQFF. CDR3 bases: TGTGCCAGCAGCCCCCGGGTCCTATACAATGAGCAGTTCTTC. The V and J genes are TRBV11-2 and TRBJ2-1; D is unresolved. V was trimmed by 5 bases and J by 4 bases, leaving 12 bases between them. This CDR3 region has 14 residues. Germline CDR1 is SGHAT and CDR2 is FQNNGV.

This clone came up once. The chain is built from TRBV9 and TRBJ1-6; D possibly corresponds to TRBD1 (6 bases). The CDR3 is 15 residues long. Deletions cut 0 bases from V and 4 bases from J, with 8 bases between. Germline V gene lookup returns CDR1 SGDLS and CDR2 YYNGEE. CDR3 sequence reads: CASSVGTAYNSPLHF. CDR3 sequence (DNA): TGTGCCAGCAGCGTAGGGACAGCTTATAATTCACCCCTCCACTTT.

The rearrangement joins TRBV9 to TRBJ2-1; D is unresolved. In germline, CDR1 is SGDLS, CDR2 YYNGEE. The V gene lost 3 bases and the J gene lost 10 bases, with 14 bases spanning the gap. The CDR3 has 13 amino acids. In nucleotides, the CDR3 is TGTGCCAGCAGCGCCCACCCTCGGAGCGAGCAGTTCTTC. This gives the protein CASSAHPRSEQFF. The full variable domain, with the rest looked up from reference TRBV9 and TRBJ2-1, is DSGVTQTPKHLITATGQRVTLRCSPRSGDLSVYWYQQSLDQGLQFLIQYYNGEERAKGNILERFSAQQFPDLHSELNLSSLELGDSALYFCASSAHPRSEQFFGPGTRLTVL.

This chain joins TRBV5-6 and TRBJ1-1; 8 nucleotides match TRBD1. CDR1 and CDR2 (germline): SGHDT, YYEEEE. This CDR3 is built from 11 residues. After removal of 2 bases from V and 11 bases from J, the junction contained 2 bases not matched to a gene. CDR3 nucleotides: TGTGCCAGCAGCTTCCAGGGGGCCGCTTTCTTT. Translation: CASSFQGAAFF.

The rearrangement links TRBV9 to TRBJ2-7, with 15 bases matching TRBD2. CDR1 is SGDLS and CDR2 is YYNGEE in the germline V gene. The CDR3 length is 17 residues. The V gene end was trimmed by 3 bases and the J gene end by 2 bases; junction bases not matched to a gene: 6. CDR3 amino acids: CASSAGTSGRIPYEQYF. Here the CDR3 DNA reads TGTGCCAGCAGCGCCGGGACTAGCGGGAGGATCCCCTACGAGCAGTACTTC.

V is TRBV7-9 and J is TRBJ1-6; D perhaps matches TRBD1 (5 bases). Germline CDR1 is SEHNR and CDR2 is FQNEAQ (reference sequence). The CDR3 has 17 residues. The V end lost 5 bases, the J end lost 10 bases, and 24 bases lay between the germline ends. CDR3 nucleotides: TGTGCCAGCAGCCCGTCGGACACCGGAGTAGGGGCGTCACCCCTCCACTTT. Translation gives CASSPSDTGVGASPLHF.

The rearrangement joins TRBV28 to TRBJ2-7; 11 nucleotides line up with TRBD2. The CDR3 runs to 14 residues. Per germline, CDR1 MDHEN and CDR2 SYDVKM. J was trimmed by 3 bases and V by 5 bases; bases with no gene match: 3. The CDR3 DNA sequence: TGTGCCAGCAGTGCGGGACTAGCGGTCTACGAGCAGTACTTC. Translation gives CASSAGLAVYEQYF.

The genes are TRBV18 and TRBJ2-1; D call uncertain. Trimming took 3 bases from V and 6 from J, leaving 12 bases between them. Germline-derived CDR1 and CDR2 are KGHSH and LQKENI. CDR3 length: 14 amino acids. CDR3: CASSPSGLLNEQFF. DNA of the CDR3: TGTGCCAGCTCACCGTCAGGCCTCCTCAATGAGCAGTTCTTC.

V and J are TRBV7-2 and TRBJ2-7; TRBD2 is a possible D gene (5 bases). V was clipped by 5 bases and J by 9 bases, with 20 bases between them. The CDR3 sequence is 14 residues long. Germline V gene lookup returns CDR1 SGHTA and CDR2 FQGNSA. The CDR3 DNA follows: TGTGCCAGCAGCCGCCCCCCATCTACGGAGGTGCAGTACTTC. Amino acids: CASSRPPSTEVQYF. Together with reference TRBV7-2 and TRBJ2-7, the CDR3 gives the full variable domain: GAGVSQSPSNKVTEKGKDVELRCDPISGHTALYWYRQSLGQGLEFLIYFQGNSAPDKSGLPSDRFSAERTGGSVSTLTIQRTQQEDSAVYLCASSRPPSTEVQYFGPGTRLTVT.

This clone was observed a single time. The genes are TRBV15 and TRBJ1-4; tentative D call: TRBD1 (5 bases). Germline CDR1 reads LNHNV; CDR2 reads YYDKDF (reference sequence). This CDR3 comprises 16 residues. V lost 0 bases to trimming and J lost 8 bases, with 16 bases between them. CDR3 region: CATSRDFGGLGEKLFF. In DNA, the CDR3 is TGTGCCACCAGCAGAGATTTCGGGGGACTTGGCGAAAAACTGTTTTTT.

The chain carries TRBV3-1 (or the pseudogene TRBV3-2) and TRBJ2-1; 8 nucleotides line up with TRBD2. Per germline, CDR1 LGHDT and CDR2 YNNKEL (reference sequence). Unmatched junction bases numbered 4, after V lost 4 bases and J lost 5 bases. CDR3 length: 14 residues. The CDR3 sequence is CASSRAGGNNEQFF. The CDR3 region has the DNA TGTGCCAGCAGCCGGGCGGGAGGCAACAATGAGCAGTTCTTC.

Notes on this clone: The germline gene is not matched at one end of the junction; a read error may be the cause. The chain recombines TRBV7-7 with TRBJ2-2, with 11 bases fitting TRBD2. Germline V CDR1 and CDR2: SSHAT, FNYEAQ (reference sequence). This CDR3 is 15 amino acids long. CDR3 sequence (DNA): TGTGCTAGCAGCTTAACTAGCGGGAGTGACGGGGAGCTGTTTTTT. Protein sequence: CASSLTSGSDGELFF. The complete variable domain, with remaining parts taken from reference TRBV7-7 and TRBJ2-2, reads GAGVSQSPRYKVTKRGQDVTLRCDPISSHATLYWYQQALGQGPEFLTYFNYEAQPDKSGLPSDRFSAERPEGSISTLTIQRTEQRDSAMYRCASSLTSGSDGELFFGEGSRLTVL.

The CDR3 loop reads CASRNPGQGRRGYTF. The CDR3 nucleotides read TGTGCCAGCAGGAATCCGGGACAGGGACGTCGTGGCTACACCTTC. The V call is TRBV6-5, the J call TRBJ1-2; 9 bases align to TRBD1. From germline, CDR1 is MNHEY and CDR2 SVGAGI. The junction had 12 bases not matched to a gene; V was cut back by 6 bases and J by 7 bases. The CDR3 is 15 residues long.

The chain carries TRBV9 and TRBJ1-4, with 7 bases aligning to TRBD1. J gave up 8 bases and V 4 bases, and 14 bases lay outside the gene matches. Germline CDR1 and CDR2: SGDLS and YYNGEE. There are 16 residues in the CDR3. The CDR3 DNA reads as TGTGCCAGCAGCCGACAGGGTACCGACCCGACGGAAAAACTGTTTTTT. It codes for CASSRQGTDPTEKLFF. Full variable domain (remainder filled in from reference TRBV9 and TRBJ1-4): DSGVTQTPKHLITATGQRVTLRCSPRSGDLSVYWYQQSLDQGLQFLIQYYNGEERAKGNILERFSAQQFPDLHSELNLSSLELGDSALYFCASSRQGTDPTEKLFFGSGTQLSVL.

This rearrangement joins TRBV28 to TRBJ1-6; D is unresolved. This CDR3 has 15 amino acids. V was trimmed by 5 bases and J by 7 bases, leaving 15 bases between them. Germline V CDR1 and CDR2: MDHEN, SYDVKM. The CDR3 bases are TGTGCCAGCAGTGCCCTAGTAAACCCGAATTCACCCCTCCACTTT. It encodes CASSALVNPNSPLHF.

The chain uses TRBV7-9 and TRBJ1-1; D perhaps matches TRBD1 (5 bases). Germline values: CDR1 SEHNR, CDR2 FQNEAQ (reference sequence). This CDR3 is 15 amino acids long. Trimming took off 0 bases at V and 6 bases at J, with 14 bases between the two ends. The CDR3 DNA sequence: TGTGCCAGCAGCTTAGCGGTGGAGGGGACGGCTGAAGCTTTCTTT. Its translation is CASSLAVEGTAEAFF.

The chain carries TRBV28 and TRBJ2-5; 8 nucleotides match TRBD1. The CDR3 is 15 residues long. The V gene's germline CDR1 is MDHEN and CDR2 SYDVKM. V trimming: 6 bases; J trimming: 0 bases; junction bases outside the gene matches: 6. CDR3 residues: CASRSDRAYQETQYF. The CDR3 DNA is TGTGCCAGCAGATCGGACAGGGCGTACCAAGAGACCCAGTACTTC.

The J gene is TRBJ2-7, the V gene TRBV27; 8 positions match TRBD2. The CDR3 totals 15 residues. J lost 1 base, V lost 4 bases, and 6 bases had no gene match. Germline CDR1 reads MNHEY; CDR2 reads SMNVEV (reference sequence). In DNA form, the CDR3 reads TGTGCCAGCAGTTCGGATAGCGGGACTTCCTACGAGCAGTACTTC. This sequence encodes CASSSDSGTSYEQYF.

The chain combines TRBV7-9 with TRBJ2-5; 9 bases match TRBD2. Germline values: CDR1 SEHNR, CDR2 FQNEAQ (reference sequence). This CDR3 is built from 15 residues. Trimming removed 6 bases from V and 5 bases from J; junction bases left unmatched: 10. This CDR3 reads CASRGGSGSMETQYF. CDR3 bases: TGTGCCAGCAGGGGGGGTAGCGGGAGTATGGAGACCCAGTACTTC.

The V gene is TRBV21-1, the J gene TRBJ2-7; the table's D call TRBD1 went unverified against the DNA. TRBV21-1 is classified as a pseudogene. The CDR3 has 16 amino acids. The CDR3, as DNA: TGTGCCAGCAGGCCCTACCGACAGGACCTCGGGTACGAGCAGTACTTC. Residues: CASRPYRQDLGYEQYF.

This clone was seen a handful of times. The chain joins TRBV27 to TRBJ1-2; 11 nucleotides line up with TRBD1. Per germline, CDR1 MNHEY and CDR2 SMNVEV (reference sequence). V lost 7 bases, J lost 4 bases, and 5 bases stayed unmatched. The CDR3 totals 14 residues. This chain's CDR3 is CASTRTGGVYGYTF. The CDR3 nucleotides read TGTGCCAGCACCCGGACAGGGGGCGTCTATGGCTACACCTTC.

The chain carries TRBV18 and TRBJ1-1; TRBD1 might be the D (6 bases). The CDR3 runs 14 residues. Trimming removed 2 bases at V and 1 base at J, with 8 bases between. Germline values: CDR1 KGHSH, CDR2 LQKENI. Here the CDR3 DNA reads TGTGCCAGCTCACCAGGGGGGGCGAACACTGAAGCTTTCTTT. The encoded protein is CASSPGGANTEAFF.

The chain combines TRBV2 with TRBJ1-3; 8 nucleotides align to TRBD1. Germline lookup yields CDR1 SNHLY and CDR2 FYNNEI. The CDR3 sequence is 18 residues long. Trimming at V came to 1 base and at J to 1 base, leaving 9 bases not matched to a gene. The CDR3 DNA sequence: TGTGCCAGCAGTGAAGGTTTGGGGACAGGAGAATCTGGAAACACCATATATTTT. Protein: CASSEGLGTGESGNTIYF.

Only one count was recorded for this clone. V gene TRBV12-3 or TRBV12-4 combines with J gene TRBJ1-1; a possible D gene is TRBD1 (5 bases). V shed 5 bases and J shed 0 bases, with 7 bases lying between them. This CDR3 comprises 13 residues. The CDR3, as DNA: TGTGCCAGCAGTGTGACAGTGAACACTGAAGCTTTCTTT. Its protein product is CASSVTVNTEAFF.